Listed below are T cell receptor beta chains from one sample, sequenced in a study of blood T cell repertoires in COVID-19. Clones were sequenced by immunoSEQ multiplex PCR, and TCRdb holds only the in-frame ones, with some missing. Counted here are about 150,000 clones, over 80% occurring once; the ten biggest clones make up over 7%. The sample was peripheral blood. These receptors all stem from a woman older than 75 with COVID-19, enrolled during active disease. Each CDR3 is given with its conserved first and last residue.

V gene | CDR3 protein
TRBV10-3 | CAISAGTGPNQPQHF
TRBV5-1 | CASSLGRGIERQRNEQFF
TRBV3-1/TRBV3-2 | CASSQLDRGNSPLHF
TRBV20-1 | CSARDRTVVFF
TRBV3-1/TRBV3-2 | CASSREGGRSTDTQYF
TRBV30 | CAWRREQGAMCEAFF
TRBV5-4 | CASSYTRDSGYTF
TRBV19 | CASRLGPLIGDTIYF
TRBV19 | CASMPGQQNTEAFF
TRBV28 | CASSPYGTKAFF
TRBV28 | CASSARDRGYDQPQHF
TRBV7-9 | CASSRGGQMNTEAFF
TRBV4-2 | CASSQDQGIVYGYTF
TRBV4-1 | CASSQDLGGTPYEQYF
TRBV29-1 | CSVVENSGNTIYF
TRBV5-4 | CASSGRGGETQYF
TRBV5-1 | CASSLIGGGIQETQYF
TRBV3-1/TRBV3-2 | CASSLGGTGVGEAFF
TRBV21-1 | CASRRLAARGNEQFF
TRBV5-1 | CASSFEQNNEKLFF
TRBV15 | CATSRDSLNEKLFF
TRBV7-2 | CASSPTAYEQYF
TRBV5-1 | CASSLWGSAGGQETQYF
TRBV3-1/TRBV3-2 | CASSPTPYGYTF
TRBV10-3 | CAIRMTERDEQYF
TRBV19 | CANPNGSVVEKLFF
TRBV5-4 | CASSVSYGHEAFF
TRBV7-2 | CASSRSKTGELFF
TRBV3-1/TRBV3-2 | CASSQERWANTGELFF
TRBV9 | CASSLQVFNEQFF
TRBV10-1 | CASSGQAYEQYF
TRBV14 | CASSPGGSLYGYTF
TRBV6-4 | CASSRDRNEKLFF
TRBV9 | CASSNRQDYGYTF
TRBV18 | CASSSTGSGSTDTQYF
TRBV19 | CASRIGRGGRVPQHF
TRBV27 | CASQPLANSIYEQYF
TRBV25-1 | CASSESWHRGGELFF
TRBV5-1 | CASSLAQGKETQYF
TRBV2 | CASFRGSRPKQQFF
TRBV20-1 | CSAARGTEAFF
TRBV7-3 | CASSPTGQSRAPLHF